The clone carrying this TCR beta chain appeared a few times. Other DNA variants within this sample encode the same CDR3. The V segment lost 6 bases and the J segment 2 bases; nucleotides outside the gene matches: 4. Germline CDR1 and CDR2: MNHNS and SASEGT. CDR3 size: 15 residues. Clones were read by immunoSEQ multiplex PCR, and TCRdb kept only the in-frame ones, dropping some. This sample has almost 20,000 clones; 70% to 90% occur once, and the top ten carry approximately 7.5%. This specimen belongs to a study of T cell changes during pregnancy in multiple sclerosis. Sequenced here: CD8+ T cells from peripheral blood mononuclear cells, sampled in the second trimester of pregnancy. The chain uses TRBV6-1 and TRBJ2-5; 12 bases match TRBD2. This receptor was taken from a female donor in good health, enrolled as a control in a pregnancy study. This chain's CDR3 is CASSELAGGQETQYF. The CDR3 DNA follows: TGTGCCAGCAGCGAACTAGCGGGAGGACAAGAGACCCAGTACTTC.